This TCR beta chain was captured in a study of cytomegalovirus exposure and HLA in healthy donors. Notes on the study in general: Both high specificity and high sensitivity reportedly marked the classifier's diagnosis of cytomegalovirus status.

Germline trimming cut 6 bases from V and 0 bases from J; bases unmatched to any gene: 16. The CDR3 contains 19 residues. 13 Jbeta primers and 60 Vbeta primers were used for the PCR. Measured with immunoSEQ multiplex PCR; TCRdb has only the in-frame clones, and not every one. In the table there are fewer than 350,000 clones, about 90% of which are singletons. To note about this clone: What it binds is unknown.

The specimen sequenced was PBMCs. V gene TRBV23-1 combines with J gene TRBJ2-4; 8 bases are shared with TRBD1. TRBV23-1 is reported as an ORF; its role is uncertain. The sequence was obtained from a woman aged 18-30 years in good health and CMV-seronegative. CDR3 DNA: TGCGCCAGCAGCCCCCGGGACAGGACAGTAACCCTAGCCAAAAACATTCAGTACTTC. Translation gives CASSPRDRTVTLAKNIQYF.